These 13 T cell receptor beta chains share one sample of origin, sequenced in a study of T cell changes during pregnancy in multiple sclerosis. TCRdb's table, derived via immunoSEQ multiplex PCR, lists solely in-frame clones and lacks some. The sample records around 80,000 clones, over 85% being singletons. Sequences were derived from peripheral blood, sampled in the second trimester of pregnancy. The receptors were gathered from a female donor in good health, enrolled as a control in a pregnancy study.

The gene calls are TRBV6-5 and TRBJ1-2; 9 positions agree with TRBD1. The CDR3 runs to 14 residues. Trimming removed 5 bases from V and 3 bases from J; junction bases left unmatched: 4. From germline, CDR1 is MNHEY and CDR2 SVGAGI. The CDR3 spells CASSRRDRDYGYTF. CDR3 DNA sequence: TGTGCCAGCAGTCGCCGGGACAGGGACTATGGCTACACCTTC.

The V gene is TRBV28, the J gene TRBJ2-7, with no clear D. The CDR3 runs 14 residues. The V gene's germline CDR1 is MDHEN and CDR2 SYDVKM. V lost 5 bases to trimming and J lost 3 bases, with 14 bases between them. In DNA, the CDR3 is TGTGCCAGCAGTCTTTCTACCCCTGGCTACGAGCAGTACTTC. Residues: CASSLSTPGYEQYF. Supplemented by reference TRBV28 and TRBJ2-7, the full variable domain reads DVKVTQSSRYLVKRTGEKVFLECVQDMDHENMFWYRQDPGLGLRLIYFSYDVKMKEKGDIPEGYSVSREKKERFSLILESASTNQTSMYLCASSLSTPGYEQYFGPGTRLTVT.

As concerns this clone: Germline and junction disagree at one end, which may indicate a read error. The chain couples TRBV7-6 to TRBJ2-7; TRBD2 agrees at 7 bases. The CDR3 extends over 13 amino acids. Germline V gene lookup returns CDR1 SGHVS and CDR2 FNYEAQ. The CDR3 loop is CASSLAARYEQYF. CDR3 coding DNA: TGTGCCAGCAGCCTAGCGGCTCGCTACGAGCAGTACTTC.

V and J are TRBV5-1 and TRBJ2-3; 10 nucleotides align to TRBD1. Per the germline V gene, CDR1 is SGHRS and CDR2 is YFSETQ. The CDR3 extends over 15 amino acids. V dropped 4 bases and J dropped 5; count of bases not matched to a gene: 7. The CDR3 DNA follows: TGCGCCAGCAGCCGGGACAGGGGAGGGCGAGATACGCAGTATTTT. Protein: CASSRDRGGRDTQYF.

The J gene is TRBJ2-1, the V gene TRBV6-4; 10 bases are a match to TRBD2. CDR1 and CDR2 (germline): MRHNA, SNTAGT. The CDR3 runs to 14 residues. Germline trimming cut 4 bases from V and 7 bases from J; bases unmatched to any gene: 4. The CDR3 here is CASSGLAGVNEQFF. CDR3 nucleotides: TGTGCCAGCAGTGGGCTAGCGGGAGTGAATGAGCAGTTCTTC.

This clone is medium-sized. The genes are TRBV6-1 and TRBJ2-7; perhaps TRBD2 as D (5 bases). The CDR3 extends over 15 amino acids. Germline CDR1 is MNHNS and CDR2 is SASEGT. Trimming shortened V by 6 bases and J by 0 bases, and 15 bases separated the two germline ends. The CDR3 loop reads CASSGNVGSSYEQYF. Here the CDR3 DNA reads TGTGCCAGCAGCGGAAATGTTGGGAGCTCCTACGAGCAGTACTTC.

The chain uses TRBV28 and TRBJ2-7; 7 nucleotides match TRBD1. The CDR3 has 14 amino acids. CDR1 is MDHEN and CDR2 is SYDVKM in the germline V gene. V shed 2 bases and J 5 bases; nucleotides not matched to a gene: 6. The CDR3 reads CASSLKGGGNEQYF. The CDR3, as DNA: TGTGCCAGCAGTTTAAAAGGGGGCGGCAACGAGCAGTACTTC.

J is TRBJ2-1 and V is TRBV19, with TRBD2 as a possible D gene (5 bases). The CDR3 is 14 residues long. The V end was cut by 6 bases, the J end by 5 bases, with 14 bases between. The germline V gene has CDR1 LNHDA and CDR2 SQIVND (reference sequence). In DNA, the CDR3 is TGTGCCAGTAGCGCGAGGGCCCCAGACAATGAGCAGTTCTTC. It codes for CASSARAPDNEQFF.

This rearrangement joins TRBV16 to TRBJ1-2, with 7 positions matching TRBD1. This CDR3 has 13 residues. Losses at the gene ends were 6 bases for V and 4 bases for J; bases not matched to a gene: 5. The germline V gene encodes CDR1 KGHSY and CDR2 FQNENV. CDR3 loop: CASRWGQSYGYTF. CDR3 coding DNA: TGTGCCAGCAGATGGGGACAGTCCTATGGCTACACCTTC.

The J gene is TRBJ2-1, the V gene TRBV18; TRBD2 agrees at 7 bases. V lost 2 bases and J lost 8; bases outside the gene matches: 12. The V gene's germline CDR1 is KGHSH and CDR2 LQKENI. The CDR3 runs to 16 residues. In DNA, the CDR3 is TGTGCCAGCTCACCAGGCGCGGGGCAGCGGGGCGATGAGCAGTTCTTC. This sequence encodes CASSPGAGQRGDEQFF.

The CDR3 sequence is CASRGQGSNQPQHF. The DNA of the CDR3 is TGTGCCAGCCGGGGACAGGGATCCAATCAGCCCCAGCATTTT. This chain uses TRBV27 with TRBJ1-5, with 9 positions matching TRBD1. Germline CDR1 is MNHEY and CDR2 is SMNVEV (reference sequence). CDR3 size: 14 residues. V dropped 8 bases and J dropped 3; count of bases not matched to a gene: 5.

In nucleotides, the CDR3 is TGTGCCAGCAGCTTAGTAGCTAATGAGCAGTTCTTC. This translates into CASSLVANEQFF. The rearrangement uses TRBV7-2 and TRBJ2-1; no definite D call. The CDR3 is 12 residues long. With 1 base removed from V and 7 bases from J, the gap between germline ends came to 5 bases. Germline V gives CDR1 SGHTA, CDR2 FQGNSA. Full variable domain (missing parts from reference TRBV7-2 and TRBJ2-1): GAGVSQSPSNKVTEKGKDVELRCDPISGHTALYWYRQSLGQGLEFLIYFQGNSAPDKSGLPSDRFSAERTGGSVSTLTIQRTQQEDSAVYLCASSLVANEQFFGPGTRLTVL.

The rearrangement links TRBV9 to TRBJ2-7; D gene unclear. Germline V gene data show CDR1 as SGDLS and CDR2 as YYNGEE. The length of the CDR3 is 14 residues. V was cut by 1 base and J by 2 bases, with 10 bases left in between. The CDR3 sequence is CASSVSGPPYEQYF. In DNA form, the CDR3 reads TGTGCCAGCAGCGTAAGTGGGCCCCCCTACGAGCAGTACTTC.